The 22 T cell receptor beta chains below all came from one sample that was sequenced in a study of cytomegalovirus exposure and HLA in healthy donors. The PCR employed 60 Vbeta primers together with 13 Jbeta primers. Measured with immunoSEQ multiplex PCR; TCRdb has only the in-frame clones, and not every one. Among 100,000 to 150,000 clones, over 75% were seen once, and the ten largest hold approximately 4%. The sequencing input was PBMCs. These receptors were collected from a man aged 18-30 years in good health and CMV-seropositive.

V usage is TRBV5-1 and J usage is TRBJ1-1, with 10 nucleotides matching TRBD1. V was clipped by 0 bases and J by 3 bases; unmatched bases: 5. CDR1 is SGHRS and CDR2 is YFSETQ in the germline V gene. CDR3 length equals 16 residues. In DNA form, the CDR3 reads TGCGCCAGCAGCTTGGGGCTGACAGGGGGCTACACTGAAGCTTTCTTT. It encodes CASSLGLTGGYTEAFF.

The CDR3 loop is CASSEPTGGGPTDTQYF. The CDR3 DNA reads TGTGCCAGCAGTGAACCCACGGGAGGGGGGCCCACAGATACGCAGTATTTT. V usage is TRBV25-1 and J usage is TRBJ2-3; the match to TRBD2 covers 8 bases. With V trimmed by 2 bases and J by 2 bases, 9 bases remained unmatched. Germline-derived CDR1 and CDR2 are MGHDK and SYGVNS. This CDR3 has 17 residues. The entire variable domain, with the rest obtained from reference TRBV25-1 and TRBJ2-3, is as follows: EADIYQTPRYLVIGTGKKITLECSQTMGHDKMYWYQQDPGMELHLIHYSYGVNSTEKGDLSSESTVSRIRTEHFPLTLESARPSHTSQYLCASSEPTGGGPTDTQYFGPGTRLTVL.

This chain uses TRBV7-2 with TRBJ2-5; weak D call: TRBD2 (5 bases). The V gene's germline CDR1 is SGHTA and CDR2 FQGNSA. This CDR3 has 14 residues. Trimming stripped 1 base from V and 2 bases from J, with 8 bases between. The CDR3 loop is CASSLGPGQETQYF. Written as DNA, the CDR3 is TGTGCCAGCAGCTTAGGCCCGGGGCAAGAGACCCAGTACTTC.

This clone was recorded a few times. V gene TRBV19 combines with J gene TRBJ2-2, with 14 nucleotides matching TRBD2. Germline assignment: CDR1 LNHDA and CDR2 SQIVND (reference sequence). The CDR3 spans 17 residues. After removal of 8 bases from V and 1 base from J, the junction contained 6 bases not matched to a gene. CDR3 in amino acids: CASQRLAGGKNTGELFF. CDR3 sequence (DNA): TGTGCCAGTCAAAGACTAGCGGGGGGGAAGAACACCGGGGAGCTGTTTTTT.

This chain links TRBV7-2 with TRBJ2-3; 11 bases fit TRBD2. The CDR3 is made up of 16 amino acids. The V gene end was trimmed by 4 bases and the J gene end by 1 base; junction bases not matched to a gene: 4. The V gene's germline CDR1 is SGHTA and CDR2 FQGNSA. DNA of the CDR3: TGTGCCAGCAGCTGGAGGGGACTAGCGGGCACAGATACGCAGTATTTT. Residues: CASSWRGLAGTDTQYF.

The rearrangement uses TRBV5-1 and TRBJ2-7; TRBD1 agrees at 8 bases. The CDR3 has 14 amino acids. The germline gives CDR1 SGHRS, CDR2 YFSETQ. Trimming at V came to 0 bases and at J to 5 bases, leaving 4 bases not matched to a gene. CDR3 sequence (DNA): TGCGCCAGCAGCTTGGGGGACAGGAGTGACGAGCAGTACTTC. It encodes CASSLGDRSDEQYF.

This chain links TRBV4-1 with TRBJ1-2; D gene uncertain. Germline assignment: CDR1 MGHRA and CDR2 YSYEKL. V shed 1 base and J shed 1 base, with 7 bases lying between them. The CDR3 contains 14 residues. CDR3 DNA: TGCGCCAGCAGCCAAGTCCGAGGTAACTATGGCTACACCTTC. It codes for CASSQVRGNYGYTF.

The chain carries TRBV2 and TRBJ2-1, with TRBD1 matching 7 bases. Germline loops: CDR1 SNHLY, CDR2 FYNNEI. CDR3 length: 15 amino acids. V was pared by 8 bases and J by 3 bases, with 10 bases of the junction left unmatched. This CDR3 is CASEVGDSNYNEQFF. As DNA, the CDR3 is TGTGCCAGCGAGGTAGGGGACAGCAACTACAATGAGCAGTTCTTC. Full variable domain (missing parts from reference TRBV2 and TRBJ2-1): EPEVTQTPSHQVTQMGQEVILRCVPISNHLYFYWYRQILGQKVEFLVSFYNNEISEKSEIFDDQFSVERPDGSNFTLKIRSTKLEDSAMYFCASEVGDSNYNEQFFGPGTRLTVL.

V is TRBV28 and J is TRBJ1-3, with D perhaps matching TRBD1 (5 bases). Trimming took 6 bases from V and 0 from J, leaving 15 bases between them. Germline V gene lookup returns CDR1 MDHEN and CDR2 SYDVKM. CDR3 length: 16 residues. The CDR3 loop reads CASRKRTRVSGNTIYF. CDR3 coding DNA: TGTGCCAGCAGGAAACGAACCAGGGTCTCTGGAAACACCATATATTTT.

V is TRBV7-9 and J is TRBJ2-5; D gene unclear. V was shortened by 5 bases and J by 2 bases, with 6 bases between the two germline ends. Germline CDR1 is SEHNR and CDR2 is FQNEAQ (reference sequence). The CDR3 contains 12 residues. The CDR3 reads CASSEAQETQYF. The CDR3 DNA sequence: TGTGCCAGCAGCGAGGCACAAGAGACCCAGTACTTC.

The chain carries TRBV7-6 and TRBJ2-5; D perhaps matches TRBD2 (5 bases). Germline CDR1 reads SGHVS; CDR2 reads FNYEAQ. The CDR3 is 15 residues long. Trimming removed 5 bases at V and 7 bases at J, with 20 bases between. CDR3 sequence reads: CASSPPTAGKGTQYF. The CDR3, as DNA: TGTGCCAGCAGCCCCCCAACCGCCGGGAAGGGGACCCAGTACTTC.

The genes are TRBV10-3 and TRBJ1-1, with D uncertain. Trimming cost V 6 bases and J 7 bases, with 9 bases left between them. The CDR3 runs 11 residues. Germline assignment: CDR1 ENHRY and CDR2 SYGVKD. This CDR3 is CAIRELGEAFF. As DNA, the CDR3 is TGTGCCATCAGGGAGCTAGGTGAAGCTTTCTTT.

The genes are TRBV7-2 and TRBJ1-2; 7 bases are shared with TRBD1. The CDR3 spans 15 residues. Germline values: CDR1 SGHTA, CDR2 FQGNSA. V shed 5 bases and J 4 bases; nucleotides not matched to a gene: 10. The CDR3 loop is CASSRITRDSYGYTF. In DNA, the CDR3 is TGTGCCAGCAGCCGAATCACCCGGGACAGCTATGGCTACACCTTC.

This chain joins TRBV5-6 and TRBJ2-3; TRBD2 might be the D (6 bases). CDR1 is SGHDT, CDR2 YYEEEE, per germline. Trimming stripped 3 bases from V and 6 bases from J, with 23 bases between. The CDR3 totals 17 residues. The CDR3 DNA follows: TGTGCCAGCAGCTCGGACGTTGGACCACCGGGGAGGGATACGCAGTATTTT. Residues: CASSSDVGPPGRDTQYF. Filled out from reference TRBV5-6 and TRBJ2-3, the complete variable domain reads DAGVTQSPTHLIKTRGQQVTLRCSPKSGHDTVSWYQQALGQGPQFIFQYYEEEERQRGNFPDRFSGHQFPNYSSELNVNALLLGDSALYLCASSSDVGPPGRDTQYFGPGTRLTVL.

J is TRBJ2-1 and V is TRBV7-9; D is perhaps TRBD1 (6 bases). V lost 0 bases and J lost 5, with 14 bases in between. CDR3 size: 16 residues. CDR1 SEHNR and CDR2 FQNEAQ come from the germline V gene (reference sequence). The CDR3 spells CASSLAGQTGNNEQFF. For the CDR3, the DNA is TGTGCCAGCAGCTTAGCGGGGCAGACAGGTAACAATGAGCAGTTCTTC.

V is TRBV4-2 and J is TRBJ1-2; 10 bases align to TRBD1. Germline CDR1 LGHNA, CDR2 YNFKEQ. V dropped 2 bases and J dropped 7; count of bases not matched to a gene: 7. The CDR3 length is 15 residues. In DNA, the CDR3 is TGTGCCAGCAGCCAACCCGGGACAGGGGAGTCTGGCTACACCTTC. Translation gives CASSQPGTGESGYTF.

This clone was seen a few times. This specimen includes other DNA sequences encoding the same CDR3. The rearrangement links TRBV11-2 to TRBJ1-5, with D possibly being TRBD1 (6 bases). CDR1 and CDR2 from the germline V gene are SGHAT and FQNNGV. CDR3 length: 14 residues. V was clipped by 1 base and J by 2 bases, with 6 bases between them. The CDR3 loop reads CASSLAGGNQPQHF. The DNA for the CDR3 is TGTGCCAGCAGCTTAGCAGGGGGCAATCAGCCCCAGCATTTT.

The chain employs TRBV7-9 and TRBJ1-4; 9 nucleotides align to TRBD1. Germline-derived CDR1 and CDR2 are SEHNR and FQNEAQ (reference sequence). There are 17 residues in the CDR3. Trimming at V came to 5 bases and at J to 1 base, leaving 8 bases not matched to a gene. The CDR3 region has the DNA TGTGCCAGCAGCGCGTCGCACAGGGGGCGAACTAATGAAAAACTGTTTTTT. Amino acid sequence: CASSASHRGRTNEKLFF. The complete variable domain, with remaining parts taken from reference TRBV7-9 and TRBJ1-4, reads DTGVSQNPRHKITKRGQNVTFRCDPISEHNRLYWYRQTLGQGPEFLTYFQNEAQLEKSRLLSDRFSAERPKGSFSTLEIQRTEQGDSAMYLCASSASHRGRTNEKLFFGSGTQLSVL.

This chain links TRBV4-1 with TRBJ2-1; TRBD2 agrees at 7 bases. The V segment lost 0 bases and the J segment 5 bases; nucleotides outside the gene matches: 16. CDR1 and CDR2 from the germline V gene are MGHRA and YSYEKL. CDR3 length: 19 amino acids. The CDR3 loop reads CASSQDPPVGLELDNEQFF. As DNA, the CDR3 is TGCGCCAGCAGCCAAGATCCTCCAGTAGGACTAGAGCTTGACAATGAGCAGTTCTTC.

The chain links TRBV4-1 to TRBJ2-7; no clear D gene. The CDR3 runs to 14 residues. With 0 bases removed from V and 3 bases from J, the gap between germline ends came to 9 bases. Germline V gene data show CDR1 as MGHRA and CDR2 as YSYEKL. The CDR3 sequence is CASSQDYRVYEQYF. DNA of the CDR3: TGCGCCAGCAGCCAAGATTATCGGGTCTACGAGCAGTACTTC.

The rearrangement uses TRBV7-8 and TRBJ2-7; D is unresolved. Germline V gene data show CDR1 as SGHVS and CDR2 as FQNEAQ. The V end lost 3 bases, the J end lost 4 bases, and 13 bases lay between the germline ends. The CDR3 consists of 14 residues. CDR3 DNA: TGTGCCAGCAGCTTTAAGCTAGTAGCTTACGAGCAGTACTTC. This translates into CASSFKLVAYEQYF.

This clone has more than one count but fewer than ten. V gene TRBV10-2 combines with J gene TRBJ1-1; D is ambiguous. This CDR3 region has 13 residues. Germline CDR1 reads WSHSY; CDR2 reads SAAADI. The V end lost 0 bases, the J end lost 9 bases, and 11 bases lay between the germline ends. CDR3 DNA: TGCGCCAGCAGTGAGTCGACACCCTCCCAAGCTTTCTTT. Its translation: CASSESTPSQAFF.